This T cell receptor (beta chain) was captured in a study of CD8+ T cells in alopecia areata. Study context: A 6-month off-drug phase came after tofacitinib, which had lasted 6 to 18 months. Study outcomes and limitations: Persistence during tofacitinib was seen for many expanded lesional clones in scalp and blood. Expanded CD8+ clones among the top 100, as well as scalp clonality, were significantly decreased by tofacitinib.

Treatment denoted: oral pan-JAK inhibitor, 5-10 mg twice daily. Individuals with alopecia areata gave both lesional scalp punch biopsies and peripheral blood for collection. About this clone: Its cognate antigen is unknown.

Reverse transcribed after extraction, RNA yielded cDNA as the sequencing template. The method was immunoSEQ multiplex PCR; TCRdb's version includes in-frame clones alone and lacks a portion of them. The profile shows about 210,000 clones, approximately 70% of them singletons. This clonotype originated in a human donor with alopecia areata. The sample here was CD4+ T cells sorted from blood, taken at week 44, from a patient treated with tofacitinib.

Here the CDR3 reads CASSVAGGRFMNTEAFF. The CDR3 coding sequence is TGTGCCAGCAGCGTAGCAGGGGGACGGTTTATGAACACTGAAGCTTTCTTT. The chain joins TRBV9 to TRBJ1-1; 7 bases map to TRBD1. Trimming cost V 0 bases and J 0 bases; bases outside gene matches: 8. CDR1 is SGDLS, CDR2 YYNGEE, per germline. The CDR3 consists of 17 residues. Full variable domain (outside the CDR3, taken from reference TRBV9 and TRBJ1-1): DSGVTQTPKHLITATGQRVTLRCSPRSGDLSVYWYQQSLDQGLQFLIQYYNGEERAKGNILERFSAQQFPDLHSELNLSSLELGDSALYFCASSVAGGRFMNTEAFFGQGTRLTVV.